The present T cell receptor beta chain was sequenced within a study of cytomegalovirus exposure and HLA in healthy donors. Study-wide points: A classifier reportedly called cytomegalovirus status with high sensitivity and specificity. The study labeled under 200 TCR beta chains cytomegalovirus-associated.

Sequenced by immunoSEQ multiplex PCR; TCRdb stores in-frame clones only, minus some. The sample consists of 57,000 or so clones, just under 95% of them appearing once. As to this clone: The antigen remains unidentified.

Germline trimming cut 5 bases from V and 0 bases from J; bases unmatched to any gene: 8. The CDR3 sequence is 16 residues long. Germline V gives CDR1 GTSNPN, CDR2 SVGIG (reference sequence). The donors were members of the validation cohort comprising some 130 subjects, separate from the roughly 680-subject first cohort. The TCR originated in a man aged 18-30 years in good health and CMV-seronegative. This chain uses TRBV30 with TRBJ2-7, with 12 bases that match TRBD2. Sequenced sample: PBMCs. The CDR3 is CAWDRGTSGLSYEQYF. DNA for the CDR3: TGTGCCTGGGACAGAGGGACTAGCGGGCTCTCCTACGAGCAGTACTTC.